These T cell receptor beta chains were read from a single sample in a study of blood T cells in healthy people across ages. TCRdb reprocessed the 5' RACE reads with MiXCR, giving one entry per CDR3 protein. The repertoire holds 1.6 million or so distinct CDR3 sequences, 30% to 40% seen once, with 10% to 12% in the top ten. The sequenced material came from blood. These receptors all come from a woman between 25 and 40 years old in good health. Each CDR3 is given without its conserved first and last residue.

j_call v_call cdr3_aa
TRBJ2-7 TRBV18 AGSPEDRGYDEQY
TRBJ2-1 TRBV6-4 AIGTSYSEQF
TRBJ1-2 TRBV28 ASSLSDSRVGYT
TRBJ1-2 TRBV27 ASSPGLGWSGYT
TRBJ2-7 TRBV20-1 SARLDPEQY
TRBJ2-3 TRBV13 ASSLDGDPSDTQY
TRBJ2-4 TRBV3-1 ASSQGQALTKQY
TRBJ2-3 TRBV20-1 SAADVIFADTQY
TRBJ2-5 TRBV4-1 ASRAEANQETQY
. TRBV14 ASSRLLGGLEQY
TRBJ2-3 TRBV4-1 ASSSRFSGGAGTDTQY
TRBJ2-1 TRBV7-8 ASSLVLLGLSNEQF
TRBJ1-1 TRBV29-1 SGFSNMNTEAF
TRBJ2-7 TRBV5-1 ASSPTEPYEQY
TRBJ1-2 TRBV20-1 SALDRGRPHGYT
TRBJ2-6 TRBV5-1 ASSLGTGGLSSGANVLT
TRBJ1-3 TRBV12-3/TRBV12-4 ASSFDRGNTIY
TRBJ1-2 TRBV18 ASSLGQPSPTYGYT
TRBJ2-1 TRBV28 ASSRPGEESYNEQF
TRBJ1-1 TRBV20-1 SAGSGSEAF
TRBJ1-2 TRBV2 ASSDYQPGGYT
TRBJ1-1 TRBV20-1 SVRTRGAEAF
TRBJ1-5 TRBV6-1 ASSEALIQGARNQPQH
TRBJ2-5 TRBV5-1 ASSPEAGVETQY
TRBJ2-1 TRBV29-1 SVGPDNYNEQF
TRBJ2-3 TRBV20-1 SAAIDSYELPDTQY